A single sample is the source of the 9 T cell receptor beta chains below, sequenced in a study of shared clonotypes between healthy human individuals. Assay: immunoSEQ multiplex PCR; the TCRdb copy retains only in-frame clones and omits some. The sample has about 470,000 clones; roughly 83% are singletons. The sequencing input was PBMCs. These receptors came from a woman between 35 and 50 years old in good health. Some clones in this sample may be carry-over from other donors' samples.

The V gene is TRBV28, the J gene TRBJ1-5, with D possibly matching TRBD1 (6 bases). The V gene's germline CDR1 is MDHEN and CDR2 SYDVKM. V was clipped by 5 bases and J by 8 bases, with 13 bases between them. The CDR3 totals 13 residues. The CDR3: CASSAWGPEPQHF. CDR3 coding DNA: TGTGCCAGCAGTGCCTGGGGGCCTGAGCCCCAGCATTTT.

The chain uses TRBV19 and TRBJ1-4; tentatively, D is TRBD1 (6 bases). The CDR3 extends over 13 amino acids. V shed 6 bases and J shed 6 bases, with 11 bases lying between them. The V gene's germline CDR1 is LNHDA and CDR2 SQIVND (reference sequence). The CDR3 DNA sequence: TGTGCCAGTAGCCCGGGGGCCTATGAAAAACTGTTTTTT. This codes for CASSPGAYEKLFF. Drawing the rest from reference TRBV19 and TRBJ1-4, the complete variable domain is DGGITQSPKYLFRKEGQNVTLSCEQNLNHDAMYWYRQDPGQGLRLIYYSQIVNDFQKGDIAEGYSVSREKKESFPLTVTSAQKNPTAFYLCASSPGAYEKLFFGSGTQLSVL.

The rearrangement links TRBV11-2 to TRBJ2-2; TRBD1 is a possible D gene (5 bases). The germline gives CDR1 SGHAT, CDR2 FQNNGV. Deletions cut 6 bases from V and 2 bases from J, with 10 bases between. The CDR3 contains 14 residues. CDR3 sequence reads: CASSTGYNTGELFF. CDR3 bases: TGTGCCAGCAGTACAGGATATAACACCGGGGAGCTGTTTTTT.

The rearrangement links TRBV7-2 to TRBJ2-7, with 10 positions matching TRBD2. The germline V gene encodes CDR1 SGHTA and CDR2 FQGNSA. The J segment lost 3 bases and the V segment lost 5 bases, leaving 13 bases of the junction unmatched. The CDR3 covers 17 residues. The CDR3 sequence: CASSAYTSVAGGYEQYF. Written as DNA, the CDR3 is TGTGCCAGCAGCGCGTACACCTCGGTAGCGGGAGGCTACGAGCAGTACTTC.

The chain is built from TRBV6-5 and TRBJ1-1; D remains ambiguous. This CDR3 contains 16 residues. With 2 bases removed from V and 4 bases from J, the gap between germline ends came to 17 bases. CDR1 and CDR2 (germline): MNHEY, SVGAGI. The CDR3 protein is CASSYRYSGGVTEAFF. As DNA, the CDR3 is TGTGCCAGCAGTTACAGGTACAGCGGCGGTGTCACTGAAGCTTTCTTT.

This clone was picked up a small number of times. This chain connects TRBV7-9 to TRBJ1-1; D not resolved. V was trimmed by 5 bases and J by 4 bases, leaving 11 bases between them. Germline V gives CDR1 SEHNR, CDR2 FQNEAQ (reference sequence). This CDR3 is 13 amino acids long. The CDR3 region is CASSPSRATEAFF. Written as DNA, the CDR3 is TGTGCCAGCAGCCCTTCCCGGGCCACTGAAGCTTTCTTT.

This rearrangement joins TRBV7-8 to TRBJ2-2; 11 bases line up with TRBD2. The ends lost 4 bases at V and 6 bases at J; junction bases unmatched: 7. This CDR3 region has 16 residues. The germline CDR1 and CDR2 sequences are SGHVS and FQNEAQ. CDR3 protein: CASSYLAGGPAGELFF. The CDR3 DNA reads as TGTGCCAGCAGCTACTTAGCGGGAGGGCCAGCCGGGGAGCTGTTTTTT.

This sequence joins TRBV7-6 and TRBJ2-7, with TRBD1 matching 10 bases. This CDR3 contains 14 residues. The V segment lost 5 bases and the J segment 4 bases; nucleotides outside the gene matches: 5. From germline, CDR1 is SGHVS and CDR2 FNYEAQ. In DNA form, the CDR3 reads TGTGCCAGCAGCACAGACAGGGGGCCGTACGAGCAGTACTTC. Protein sequence: CASSTDRGPYEQYF.

The chain couples TRBV11-2 to TRBJ1-2; 10 nucleotides align to TRBD1. Unmatched junction bases numbered 10, after V lost 5 bases and J lost 4 bases. This CDR3 region has 16 residues. Germline lookup yields CDR1 SGHAT and CDR2 FQNNGV. CDR3 residues: CASSLRQGATGYGYTF. The CDR3 DNA reads TGTGCCAGCAGCCTACGACAGGGGGCGACGGGCTATGGCTACACCTTC.